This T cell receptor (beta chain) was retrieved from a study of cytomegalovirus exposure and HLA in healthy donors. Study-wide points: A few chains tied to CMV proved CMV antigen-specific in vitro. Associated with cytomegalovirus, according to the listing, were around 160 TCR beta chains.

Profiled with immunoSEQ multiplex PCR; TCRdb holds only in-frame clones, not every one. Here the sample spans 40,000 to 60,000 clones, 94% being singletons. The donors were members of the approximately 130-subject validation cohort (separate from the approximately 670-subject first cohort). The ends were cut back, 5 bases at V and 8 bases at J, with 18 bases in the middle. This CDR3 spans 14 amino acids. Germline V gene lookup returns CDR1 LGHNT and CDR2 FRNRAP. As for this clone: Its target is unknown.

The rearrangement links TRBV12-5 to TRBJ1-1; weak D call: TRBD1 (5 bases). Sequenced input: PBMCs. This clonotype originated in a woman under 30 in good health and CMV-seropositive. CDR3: CASGPPAQGREAFF. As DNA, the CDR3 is TGTGCTAGTGGTCCCCCCGCGCAGGGTAGAGAAGCTTTCTTT.